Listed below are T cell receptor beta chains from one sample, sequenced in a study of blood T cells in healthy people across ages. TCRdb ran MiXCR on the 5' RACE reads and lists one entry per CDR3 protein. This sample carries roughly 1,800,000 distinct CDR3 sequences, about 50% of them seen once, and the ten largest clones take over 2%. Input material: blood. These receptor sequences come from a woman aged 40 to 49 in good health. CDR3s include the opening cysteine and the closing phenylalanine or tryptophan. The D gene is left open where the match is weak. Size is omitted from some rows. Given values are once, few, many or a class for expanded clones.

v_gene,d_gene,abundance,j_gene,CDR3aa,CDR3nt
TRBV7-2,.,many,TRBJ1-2,CASSLNQVKANYGYTF,TGTGCCAGCAGCTTAAATCAGGTTAAGGCTAACTATGGCTACACCTTC
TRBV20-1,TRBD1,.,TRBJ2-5,CSARERGTGRGLETQYF,TGCAGTGCTAGAGAGAGGGGGACAGGGAGAGGGTTAGAGACCCAGTACTTC
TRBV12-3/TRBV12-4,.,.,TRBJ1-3,CASETGATGNTIYF,TGTGCCAGTGAGACAGGAGCTACTGGAAACACCATATATTTT
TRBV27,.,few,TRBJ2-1,CASSFSPISHNEQFF,TGTGCCAGCAGTTTTAGTCCTATCTCCCACAATGAGCAGTTCTTC
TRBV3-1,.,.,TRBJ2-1,CASSQGFGEKQFF,TGTGCCAGCAGCCAAGGGTTCGGGGAAAAGCAGTTCTTC
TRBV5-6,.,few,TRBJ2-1,CASREEGGSNNEQFF,TGTGCCAGCAGGGAAGAAGGCGGTTCCAACAATGAGCAGTTCTTC
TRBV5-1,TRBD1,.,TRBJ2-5,CASKWTGLGEETQYF,TGCGCCAGCAAATGGACAGGGCTGGGGGAAGAGACCCAGTACTTC
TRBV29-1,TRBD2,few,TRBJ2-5,CSVGTQRGQETQYF,TGCAGCGTGGGGACTCAGCGGGGGCAAGAGACCCAGTACTTC
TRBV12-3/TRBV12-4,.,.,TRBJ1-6,CASSFAVGSPLHF,TGTGCCAGCAGTTTTGCAGTAGGTTCACCCCTCCACTTT
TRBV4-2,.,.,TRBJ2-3,CASSQSLPGTTLTDTQYF,TGTGCCAGCAGCCAGTCCCTTCCTGGCACCACCCTCACAGATACGCAGTATTTT
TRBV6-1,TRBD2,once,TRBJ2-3,CASRPLAGLGGGGDTQYF,TGTGCCAGCCGCCCACTAGCCGGACTAGGCGGGGGGGGAGATACGCAGTATTTT
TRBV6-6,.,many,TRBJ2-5,CASIPGQISRETQYF,TGTGCCAGCATCCCGGGCCAAATCAGCAGAGAGACCCAGTACTTC
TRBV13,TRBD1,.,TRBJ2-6,CASSFGTGISGANVLTF,TGTGCCAGCAGCTTTGGGACAGGGATCTCTGGGGCCAACGTCCTGACTTTC
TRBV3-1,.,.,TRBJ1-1,CASSQVLRTEAFF,TGTGCCAGCAGCCAAGTCCTAAGGACTGAAGCTTTCTTT
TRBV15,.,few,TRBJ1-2,CATSRDNIGSYGYTF,TGTGCCACCAGCAGAGATAACATCGGGAGCTATGGCTACACCTTC
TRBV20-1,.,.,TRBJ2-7,CSARTRYYEQYF,TGCAGTGCTAGAACCAGGTACTACGAGCAGTACTTC
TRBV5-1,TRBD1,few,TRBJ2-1,CASGRQGSSYNEQFF,TGCGCGAGCGGACGACAGGGATCCTCCTACAATGAGCAGTTCTTC
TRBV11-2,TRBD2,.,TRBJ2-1,CASSVTGTSGRNEQFF,TGTGCCAGCAGCGTCACCGGGACTAGCGGTCGAAATGAGCAGTTCTTC
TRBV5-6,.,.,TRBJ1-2,CASSFNTGRYGYTF,TGTGCCAGCAGCTTTAATACAGGGCGTTATGGCTACACCTTC
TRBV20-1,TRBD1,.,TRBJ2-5,CSARDPQRGTGSQTQYF,TGCAGTGCTAGAGACCCCCAGAGAGGGACAGGGTCGCAGACCCAGTACTTC
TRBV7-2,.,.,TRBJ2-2,CASSPRKGNTGELFF,TGTGCCAGCAGCCCCAGGAAGGGGAACACCGGGGAGCTGTTTTTT
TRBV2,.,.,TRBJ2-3,CASRVDSFTDTQYF,TGTGCCAGCAGGGTGGACAGTTTCACAGATACGCAGTATTTT
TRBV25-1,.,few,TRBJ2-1,CASSESGNEQFF,TGTGCCAGCAGTGAATCTGGCAATGAGCAGTTCTTC
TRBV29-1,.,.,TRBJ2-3,CSVETIGRRKAQYF,TGCAGCGTTGAAACTATCGGGCGGAGAAAGGCGCAGTATTTT
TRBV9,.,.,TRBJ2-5,CASSVGRIEETQYF,TGTGCCAGCAGCGTAGGTAGGATAGAAGAGACCCAGTACTTC
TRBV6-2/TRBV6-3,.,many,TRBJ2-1,CASSYRYNEQFF,TGTGCCAGCAGTTACCGCTACAATGAGCAGTTCTTC
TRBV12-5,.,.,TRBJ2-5,CASGLIPAEETQYF,TGTGCTAGTGGTTTAATCCCCGCGGAAGAGACCCAGTACTTC
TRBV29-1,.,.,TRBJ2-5,CSVEDRQPYGQYF,TGCAGCGTTGAAGATCGCCAGCCCTACGGGCAGTACTTC
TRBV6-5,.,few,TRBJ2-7,CASSPVRTDPYEQYF,TGTGCCAGCAGTCCAGTCCGGACTGATCCATACGAGCAGTACTTC
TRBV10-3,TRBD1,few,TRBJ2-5,CAISEPDRPQETQYF,TGTGCCATCAGTGAGCCGGACAGGCCCCAAGAGACCCAGTACTTC
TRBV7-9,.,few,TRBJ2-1,CASSTRFTGSGHNEQFF,TGTGCCAGCAGCACCCGATTTACAGGGTCGGGACACAATGAGCAGTTCTTC
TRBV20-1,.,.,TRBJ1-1,CRVRVAGMNTEAFF,TGCAGAGTTCGGGTTGCGGGAATGAACACTGAAGCTTTCTTT
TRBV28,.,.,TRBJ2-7,CASSFQGYASYEQYF,TGTGCCAGCAGTTTCCAAGGATATGCGAGCTACGAGCAGTACTTC
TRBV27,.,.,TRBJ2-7,CASSPGGTPHLEQYF,TGTGCCAGCAGCCCTGGGGGGACACCCCACCTCGAGCAGTACTTC
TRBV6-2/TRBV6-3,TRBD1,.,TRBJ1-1,CASNYRGYTEAFF,TGTGCCAGCAATTACAGGGGGTACACTGAAGCTTTCTTT
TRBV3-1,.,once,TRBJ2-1,CASSPPRGVGYNEQFF,TGTGCCAGCAGCCCGCCCAGGGGGGTGGGCTACAATGAGCAGTTCTTC
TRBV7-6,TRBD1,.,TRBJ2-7,CASSSVPGRGQGRSYEQYF,TGTGCCAGCAGCTCCGTTCCGGGGAGGGGACAGGGTAGGTCCTACGAGCAGTACTTC